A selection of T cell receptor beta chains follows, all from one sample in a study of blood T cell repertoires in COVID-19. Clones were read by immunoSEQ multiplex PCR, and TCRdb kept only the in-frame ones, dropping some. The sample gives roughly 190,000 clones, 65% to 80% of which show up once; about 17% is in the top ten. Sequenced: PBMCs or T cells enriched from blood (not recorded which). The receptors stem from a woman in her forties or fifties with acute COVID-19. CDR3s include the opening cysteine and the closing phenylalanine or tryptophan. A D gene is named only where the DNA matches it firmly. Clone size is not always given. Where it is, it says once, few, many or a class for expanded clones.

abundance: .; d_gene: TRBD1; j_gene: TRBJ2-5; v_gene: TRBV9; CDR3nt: TGTGCCAGCAGCGCCGAAGGGACAGGGCAAGAGACCCAGTACTTC; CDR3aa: CASSAEGTGQETQYF
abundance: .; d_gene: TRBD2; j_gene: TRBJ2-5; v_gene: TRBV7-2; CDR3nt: TGTGCCAGCAGCTTCGCCGGGGGGGGAGAGACCCAGTACTTC; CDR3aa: CASSFAGGGETQYF
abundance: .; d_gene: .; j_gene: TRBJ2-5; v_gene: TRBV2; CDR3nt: TGTGCCAGCAGTGAAGCCGGGACTGGACAAGAGACCCAGTACTTC; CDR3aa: CASSEAGTGQETQYF
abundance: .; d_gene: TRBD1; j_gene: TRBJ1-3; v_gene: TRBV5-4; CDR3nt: TGTGCCAGCAGCTGGGATCAGGGGGCTGGAAACACCATATATTTT; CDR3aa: CASSWDQGAGNTIYF
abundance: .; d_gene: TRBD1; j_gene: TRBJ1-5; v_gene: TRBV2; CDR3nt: TGTGCCAGCAGTCTCGGACAGGGCGCCCCCGGTCAGCCCCAGCATTTT; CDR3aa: CASSLGQGAPGQPQHF
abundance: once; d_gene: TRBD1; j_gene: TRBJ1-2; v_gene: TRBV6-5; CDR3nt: TGTGCCAGCAGACGACAGGGCAACTATGGCTACACCTTC; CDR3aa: CASRRQGNYGYTF
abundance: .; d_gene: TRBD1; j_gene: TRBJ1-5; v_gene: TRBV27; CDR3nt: TGTGCCAGCAGTAGAGGGACAGGGATTCAGCCCCAGCATTTT; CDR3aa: CASSRGTGIQPQHF
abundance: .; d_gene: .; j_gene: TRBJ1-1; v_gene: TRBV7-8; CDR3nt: TGTGCCAGCAGCGGCGGGGTGCGTACTGAAGCTTTCTTT; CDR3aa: CASSGGVRTEAFF
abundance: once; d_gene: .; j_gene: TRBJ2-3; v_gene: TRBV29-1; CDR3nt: TGCAGCGTCCCTACAGGGCCAGATACGCAGTATTTT; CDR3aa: CSVPTGPDTQYF
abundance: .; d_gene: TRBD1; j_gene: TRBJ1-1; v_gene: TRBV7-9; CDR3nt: TGTGCCAGCAGCTCCCGACAGGGACCGAACACTGAAGCTTTCTTT; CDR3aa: CASSSRQGPNTEAFF
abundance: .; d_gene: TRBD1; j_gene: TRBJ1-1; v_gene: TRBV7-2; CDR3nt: TGTGCCAGCAGCCCAAGGGGGCAGCCGAACACTGAAGCTTTCTTT; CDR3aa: CASSPRGQPNTEAFF
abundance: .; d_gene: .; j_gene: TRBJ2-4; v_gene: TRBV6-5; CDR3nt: TGTGCCAGCAGTTACCAGGGAAGAGCCAAAAACATTCAGTACTTC; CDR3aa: CASSYQGRAKNIQYF
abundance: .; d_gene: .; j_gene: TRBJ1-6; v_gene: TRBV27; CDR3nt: TGTGCCAGCAGTTGGGCAGGGTCCCATAATTCACCCCTCCACTTT; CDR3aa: CASSWAGSHNSPLHF
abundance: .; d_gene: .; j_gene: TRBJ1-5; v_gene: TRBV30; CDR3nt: TGTGCCTGGAGTACAGGGAGAGGTCAGCCCCAGCATTTT; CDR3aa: CAWSTGRGQPQHF
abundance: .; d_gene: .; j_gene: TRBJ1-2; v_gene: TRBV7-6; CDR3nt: TGTGCCAGCAGCTTAGAGGAGGGCTCGGTCTATGGCTACACCTTC; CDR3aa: CASSLEEGSVYGYTF
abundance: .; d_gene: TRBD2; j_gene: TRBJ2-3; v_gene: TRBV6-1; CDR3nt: TGTGCCAGCAGTGAACCTACTAGCGGGGGGTTAACAGATACGCAGTATTTT; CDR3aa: CASSEPTSGGLTDTQYF
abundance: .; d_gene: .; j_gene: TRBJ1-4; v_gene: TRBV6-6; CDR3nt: TGTGCCAGCAGGACAGATAATAATGAAAAACTGTTTTTT; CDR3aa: CASRTDNNEKLFF
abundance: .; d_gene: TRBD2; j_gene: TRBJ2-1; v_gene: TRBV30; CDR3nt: TGTGCCCTAGCGGGGGGGATTAGGGGTGAGCAGTTCTTC; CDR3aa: CALAGGIRGEQFF
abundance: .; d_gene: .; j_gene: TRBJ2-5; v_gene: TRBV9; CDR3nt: TGTGCCAGCAGCCCCACAGTTGGAGGGGGCGGGACCCAGTACTTC; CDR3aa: CASSPTVGGGGTQYF
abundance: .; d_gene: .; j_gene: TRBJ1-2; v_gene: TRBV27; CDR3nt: TGTGCCAGCAGGCCCCAGGGTGTCTATGGCTACACCTTC; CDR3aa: CASRPQGVYGYTF
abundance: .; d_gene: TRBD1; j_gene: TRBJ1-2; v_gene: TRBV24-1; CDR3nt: TGTGCCACCGCACAGGGGGGGGACTATGGCTACACCTTC; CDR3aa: CATAQGGDYGYTF
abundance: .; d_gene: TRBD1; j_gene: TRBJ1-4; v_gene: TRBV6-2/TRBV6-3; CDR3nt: TGTGCCAGCAGTCCCCGACAGGGGGCCGCAAAACTGTTTTTT; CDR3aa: CASSPRQGAAKLFF
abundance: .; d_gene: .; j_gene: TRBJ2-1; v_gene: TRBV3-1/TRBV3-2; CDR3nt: TGTGCCAGCAGCCAAGATCGTCAACGGCGGTCCTACAATGAGCAGTTCTTC; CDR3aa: CASSQDRQRRSYNEQFF
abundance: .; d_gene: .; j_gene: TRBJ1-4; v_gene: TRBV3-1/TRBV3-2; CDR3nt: TGTGCCAGCAGCCCGGTCGGGGGAAATGAAAAACTGTTTTTT; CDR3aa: CASSPVGGNEKLFF
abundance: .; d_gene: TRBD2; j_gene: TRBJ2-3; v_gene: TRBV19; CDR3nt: TGTGCCAGTAGTACCCCCGGGACTACGACTAGCACAGATACGCAGTATTTT; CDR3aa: CASSTPGTTTSTDTQYF
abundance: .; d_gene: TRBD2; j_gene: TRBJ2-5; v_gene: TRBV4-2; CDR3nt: TGTGCCAGCAGCCAAGGGCGGGGGAAAGAAGAGACCCAGTACTTC; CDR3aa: CASSQGRGKEETQYF
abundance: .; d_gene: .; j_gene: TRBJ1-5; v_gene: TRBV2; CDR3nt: TGTGCCAGCAGGCAACGGGACGGGGGGAGGACCCAGCATTTT; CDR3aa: CASRQRDGGRTQHF
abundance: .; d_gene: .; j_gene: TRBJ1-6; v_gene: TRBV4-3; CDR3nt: TGCGCCAGCAGCCAAGATGTAATGGGGGGGAATTCACCCCTCCACTTT; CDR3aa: CASSQDVMGGNSPLHF
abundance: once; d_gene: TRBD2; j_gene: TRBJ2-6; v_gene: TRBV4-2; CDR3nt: TGTGCCAGCAGCCAAATTAACCTAGCGGGGTCCGGGGCCAACGTCCTGACTTTC; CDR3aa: CASSQINLAGSGANVLTF
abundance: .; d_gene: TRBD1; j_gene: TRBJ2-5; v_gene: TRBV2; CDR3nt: TGTGCCAGCGGGGGACAGGGGACGGGAGAGACCCAGTACTTC; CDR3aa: CASGGQGTGETQYF
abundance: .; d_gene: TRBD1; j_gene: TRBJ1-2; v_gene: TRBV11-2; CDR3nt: TGTGCCAGCAGCTCGGACAGGGGCTATGGCTACACCTTC; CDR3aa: CASSSDRGYGYTF
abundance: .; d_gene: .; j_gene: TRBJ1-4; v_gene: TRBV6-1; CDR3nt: TGTGCCAGCAGTGAAGCGCCTACAGGCTTGAATGAAAAACTGTTTTTT; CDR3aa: CASSEAPTGLNEKLFF
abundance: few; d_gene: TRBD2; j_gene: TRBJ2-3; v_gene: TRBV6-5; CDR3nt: TGTGCCAGTCACCCAGCGGGGACCTACACAGATACGCAGTATTTT; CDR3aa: CASHPAGTYTDTQYF
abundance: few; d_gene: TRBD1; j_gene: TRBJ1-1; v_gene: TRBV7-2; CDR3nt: TGTGCCAGCAGCCTAATTTGGACAGGAGGTACTGAAGCTTTCTTT; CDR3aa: CASSLIWTGGTEAFF
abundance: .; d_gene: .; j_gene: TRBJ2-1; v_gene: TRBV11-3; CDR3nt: TGTGCCAGCAGCTTAATGGGGCAGGGGTATGAGCAGTTCTTC; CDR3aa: CASSLMGQGYEQFF
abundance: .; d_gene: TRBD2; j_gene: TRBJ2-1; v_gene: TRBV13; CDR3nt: TGTGCCAGCAGCTCAGGACCGGGACTAGCGGGGGGGCCGGGGAAGGGCAATGAGCAGTTCTTC; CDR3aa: CASSSGPGLAGGPGKGNEQFF
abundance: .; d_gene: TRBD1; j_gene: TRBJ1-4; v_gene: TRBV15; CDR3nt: TGTGCCACCAGGACAGGGGCTAATGAAAAACTGTTTTTT; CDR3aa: CATRTGANEKLFF
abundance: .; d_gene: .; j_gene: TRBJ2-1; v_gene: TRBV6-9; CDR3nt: TGTGCCACCATACAAGCAATGGTCTGGAGCTCCTACAATGAGCAGTTCTTC; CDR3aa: CATIQAMVWSSYNEQFF
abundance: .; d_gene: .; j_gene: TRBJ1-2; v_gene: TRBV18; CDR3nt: TGTGCCAGCTCACCACCGACGGGGAGGGGAAATAGTAACGGCTACACCTTC; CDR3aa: CASSPPTGRGNSNGYTF
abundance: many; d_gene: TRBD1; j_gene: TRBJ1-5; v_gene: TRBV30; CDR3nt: TGTGCCTGGAGCAGCCCGGGACAGGGGGGGAATCAGCCCCAGCATTTT; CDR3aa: CAWSSPGQGGNQPQHF
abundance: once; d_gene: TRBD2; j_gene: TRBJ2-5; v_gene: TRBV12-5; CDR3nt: TGTGCTAGTGGTTTGGGGGGTAGCGGGGCCCAAGAGACCCAGTACTTC; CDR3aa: CASGLGGSGAQETQYF
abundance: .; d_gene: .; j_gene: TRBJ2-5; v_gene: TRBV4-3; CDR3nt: TGCGCCAGCAGCCAGAGATATTTCGCCCAAGAGACCCAGTACTTC; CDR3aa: CASSQRYFAQETQYF
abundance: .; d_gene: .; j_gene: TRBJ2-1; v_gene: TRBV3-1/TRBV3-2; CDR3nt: TGTGCCAGCAGCCAAGAGGGATCAGGGTTAGAAAATGAGCAGTTCTTC; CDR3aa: CASSQEGSGLENEQFF